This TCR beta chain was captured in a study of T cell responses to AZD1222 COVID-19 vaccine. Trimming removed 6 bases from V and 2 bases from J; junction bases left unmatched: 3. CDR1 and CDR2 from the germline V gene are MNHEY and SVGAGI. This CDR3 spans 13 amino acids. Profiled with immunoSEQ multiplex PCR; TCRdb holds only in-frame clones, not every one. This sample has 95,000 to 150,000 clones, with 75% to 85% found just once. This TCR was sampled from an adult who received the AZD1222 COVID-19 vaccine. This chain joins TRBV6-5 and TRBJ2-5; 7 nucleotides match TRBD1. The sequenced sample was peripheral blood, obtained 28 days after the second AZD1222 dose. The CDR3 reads CASRGQSQETQYF. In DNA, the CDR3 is TGTGCCAGCAGGGGACAGAGTCAAGAGACCCAGTACTTC.